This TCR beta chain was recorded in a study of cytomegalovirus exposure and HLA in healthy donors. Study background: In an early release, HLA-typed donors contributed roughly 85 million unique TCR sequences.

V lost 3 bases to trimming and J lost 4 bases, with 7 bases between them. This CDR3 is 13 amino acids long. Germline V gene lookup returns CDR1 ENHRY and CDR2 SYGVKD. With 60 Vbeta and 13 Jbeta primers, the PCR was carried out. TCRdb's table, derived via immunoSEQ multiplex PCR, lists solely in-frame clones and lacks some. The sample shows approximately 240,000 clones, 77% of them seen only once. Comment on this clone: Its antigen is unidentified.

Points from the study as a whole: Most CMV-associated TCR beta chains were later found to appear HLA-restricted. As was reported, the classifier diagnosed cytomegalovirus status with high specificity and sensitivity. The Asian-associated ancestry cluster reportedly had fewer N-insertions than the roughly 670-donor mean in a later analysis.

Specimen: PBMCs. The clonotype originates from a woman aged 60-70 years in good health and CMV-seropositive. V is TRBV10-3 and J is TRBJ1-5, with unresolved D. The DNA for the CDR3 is TGTGCCATCAGTGATAGAGGAAATCAGCCCCAGCATTTT. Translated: CAISDRGNQPQHF.